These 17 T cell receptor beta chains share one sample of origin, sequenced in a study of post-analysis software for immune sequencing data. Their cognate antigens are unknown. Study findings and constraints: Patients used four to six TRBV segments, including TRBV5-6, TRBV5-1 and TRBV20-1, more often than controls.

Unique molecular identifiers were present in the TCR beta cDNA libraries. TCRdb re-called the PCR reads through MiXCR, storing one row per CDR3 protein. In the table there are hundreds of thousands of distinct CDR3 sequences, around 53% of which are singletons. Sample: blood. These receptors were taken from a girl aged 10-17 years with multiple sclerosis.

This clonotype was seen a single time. This CDR3 is CASNFNGMNTEAFF. The CDR3 DNA reads TGTGCCAGCAATTTCAACGGGATGAACACTGAAGCTTTCTTT. The chain links TRBV12-3 or TRBV12-4 to TRBJ1-1; D not resolved. Trimming cost V 7 bases and J 0 bases, with 12 bases left between them. The CDR3 covers 14 residues.

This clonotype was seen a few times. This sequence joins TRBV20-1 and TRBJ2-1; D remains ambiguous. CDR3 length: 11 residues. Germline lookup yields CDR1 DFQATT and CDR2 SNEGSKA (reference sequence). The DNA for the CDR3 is TGCAGCGGTGATCACTACAATGAGCAGTTCTTC. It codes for CSGDHYNEQFF.

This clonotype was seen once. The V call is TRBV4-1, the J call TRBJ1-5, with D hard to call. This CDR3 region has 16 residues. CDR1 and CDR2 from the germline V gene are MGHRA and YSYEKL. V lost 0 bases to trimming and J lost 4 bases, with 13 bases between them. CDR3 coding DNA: TGCGCCAGCAGCCAAGATTTAAGCTATAGTAATCAGCCCCAGCATTTT. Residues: CASSQDLSYSNQPQHF.

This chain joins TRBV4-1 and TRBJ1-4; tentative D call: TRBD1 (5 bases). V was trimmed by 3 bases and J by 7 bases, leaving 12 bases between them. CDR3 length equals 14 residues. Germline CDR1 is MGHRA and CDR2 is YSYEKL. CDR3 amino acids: CASSQIGGGEKLFF. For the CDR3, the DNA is TGCGCCAGCAGCCAGATCGGGGGGGGTGAAAAACTGTTTTTT.

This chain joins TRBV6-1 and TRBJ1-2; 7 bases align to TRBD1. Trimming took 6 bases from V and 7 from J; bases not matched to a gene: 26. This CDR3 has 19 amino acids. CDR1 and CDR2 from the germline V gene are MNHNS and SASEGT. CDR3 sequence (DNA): TGTGCCAGCAGACCGCCACCGAGTAGAGGCTTGACAGGGTCCGGTGGCTACACCTTC. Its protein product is CASRPPPSRGLTGSGGYTF.

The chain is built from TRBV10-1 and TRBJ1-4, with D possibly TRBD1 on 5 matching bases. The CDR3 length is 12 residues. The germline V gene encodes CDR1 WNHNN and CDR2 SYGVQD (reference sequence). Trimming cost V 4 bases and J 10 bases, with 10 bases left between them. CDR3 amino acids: CASSGTGTKLFF. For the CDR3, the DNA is TGCGCCAGCAGTGGCACCGGGACAAAACTGTTTTTT.

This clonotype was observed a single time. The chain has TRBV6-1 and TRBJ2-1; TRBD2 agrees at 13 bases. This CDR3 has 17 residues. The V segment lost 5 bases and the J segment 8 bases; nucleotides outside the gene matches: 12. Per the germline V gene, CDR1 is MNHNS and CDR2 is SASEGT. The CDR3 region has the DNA TGTGCCAGCAGTCCACTAGCGGGGGGGTTCCCGAGTGATGAGCAGTTCTTC. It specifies CASSPLAGGFPSDEQFF.

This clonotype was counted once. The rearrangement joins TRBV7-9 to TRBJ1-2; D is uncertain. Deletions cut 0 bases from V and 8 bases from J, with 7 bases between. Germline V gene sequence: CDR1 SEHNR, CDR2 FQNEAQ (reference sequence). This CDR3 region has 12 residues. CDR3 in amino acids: CASSLAPWGYTF. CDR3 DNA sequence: TGTGCCAGCAGCTTAGCCCCGTGGGGCTACACCTTC.

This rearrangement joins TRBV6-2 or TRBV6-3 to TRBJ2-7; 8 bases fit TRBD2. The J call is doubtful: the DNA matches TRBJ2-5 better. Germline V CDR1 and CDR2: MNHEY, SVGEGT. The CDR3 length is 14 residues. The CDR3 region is CASRKSGGGETQYF. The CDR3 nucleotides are TGTGCCAGCAGGAAAAGCGGGGGCGGCGAGACCCAGTACTTC.

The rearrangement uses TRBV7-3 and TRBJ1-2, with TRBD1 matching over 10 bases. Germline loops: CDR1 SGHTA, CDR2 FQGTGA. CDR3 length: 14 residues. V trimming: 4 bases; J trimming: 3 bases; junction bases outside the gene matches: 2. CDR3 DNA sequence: TGTGCCAGCAGCTCCGGGACAGGGGACTATGGCTACACCTTC. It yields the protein CASSSGTGDYGYTF.

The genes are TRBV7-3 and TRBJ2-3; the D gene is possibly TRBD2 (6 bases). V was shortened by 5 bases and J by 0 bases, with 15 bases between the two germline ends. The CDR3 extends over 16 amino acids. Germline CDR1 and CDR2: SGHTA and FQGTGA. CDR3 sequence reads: CASSQGASASTDTQYF. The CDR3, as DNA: TGTGCCAGCAGCCAAGGGGCTAGCGCAAGCACAGATACGCAGTATTTT.

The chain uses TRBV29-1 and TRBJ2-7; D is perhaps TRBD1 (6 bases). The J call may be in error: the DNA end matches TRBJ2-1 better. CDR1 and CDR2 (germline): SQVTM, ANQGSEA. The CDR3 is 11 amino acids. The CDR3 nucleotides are TGCAGCGTAAACAGGGTCGGTGAGCAGTTCTTC. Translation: CSVNRVGEQFF.

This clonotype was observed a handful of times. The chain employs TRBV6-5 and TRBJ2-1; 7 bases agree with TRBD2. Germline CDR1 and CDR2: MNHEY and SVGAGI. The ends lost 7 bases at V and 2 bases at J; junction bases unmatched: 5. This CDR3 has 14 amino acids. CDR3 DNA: TGTGCCAGCAAAGACAGCGGGGCCTACAATGAGCAGTTCTTC. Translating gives CASKDSGAYNEQFF.

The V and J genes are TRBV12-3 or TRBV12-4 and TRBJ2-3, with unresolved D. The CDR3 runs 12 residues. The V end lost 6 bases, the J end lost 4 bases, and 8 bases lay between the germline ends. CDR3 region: CASRGSPDTQYF. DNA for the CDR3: TGTGCCAGCAGGGGCTCGCCAGATACGCAGTATTTT.

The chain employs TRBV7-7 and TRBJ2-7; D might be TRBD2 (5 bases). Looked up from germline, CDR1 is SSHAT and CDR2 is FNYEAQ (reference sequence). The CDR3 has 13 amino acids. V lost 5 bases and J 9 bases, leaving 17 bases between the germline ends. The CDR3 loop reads CASSPHEAGLQYF. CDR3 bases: TGTGCCAGCAGCCCTCACGAGGCGGGTCTGCAGTACTTC.

This CDR3 is CASSDGDRHPHNEQFF. The CDR3 region has the DNA TGCGCCAGCAGTGATGGGGACAGGCACCCCCACAATGAGCAGTTCTTC. The rearrangement links TRBV10-1 to TRBJ2-1; 8 nucleotides match TRBD1. The CDR3 totals 16 residues. The trim removed 3 bases at V and 5 bases at J, leaving 9 bases unmatched. Germline assignment: CDR1 WNHNN and CDR2 SYGVQD (reference sequence).

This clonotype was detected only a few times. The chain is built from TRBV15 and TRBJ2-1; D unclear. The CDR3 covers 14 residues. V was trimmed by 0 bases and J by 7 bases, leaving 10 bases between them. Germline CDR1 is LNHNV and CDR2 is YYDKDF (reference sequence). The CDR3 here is CATSRDLVENEQFF. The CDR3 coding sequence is TGTGCCACCAGCAGAGATCTGGTGGAGAATGAGCAGTTCTTC.